Listed below are T cell receptor beta chains from one sample, sequenced in a study of graft-versus-host responses after intestinal transplantation. Libraries were prepared by immunoSEQ multiplex PCR; TCRdb keeps only in-frame clonotypes and omits some of them. The sample lists roughly 14,000 clones, around 87% occurring once. The source material was bone marrow, sampled about 120 days after intestinal transplantation. The origin of the receptors is a human patient who received an intestinal transplant, so some T cells may come from the graft donor. The CDR3 runs from the conserved cysteine through the conserved F or W. D genes are given only for firm matches. Rows give clone size only sometimes, using once, few, many, or a class for an expanded clone.

TRBJ2-7,-,TRBV6-5,-,16,TGTGCCAGTAGTTACTCGAGTAGGGGGAGGCCCTACGAGCAGTACTTC,CASSYSSRGRPYEQYF
TRBJ2-3,-,TRBV6-4,TRBD2,16,TGTGCCAGCAGCGAGGGACTAGCGGGAGGATCAGATACGCAGTATTTT,CASSEGLAGGSDTQYF
TRBJ2-2,-,TRBV7-9,-,18,TGTGCCAGCAGCCAGAATCCCGACAGAGAGCTGAACACCGGGGAGCTGTTTTTT,CASSQNPDRELNTGELFF
TRBJ1-1,few,TRBV20-1,TRBD1,11,TGCAGTGCTAGGGACAGGGGGTCGGCTTTCTTT,CSARDRGSAFF
TRBJ2-3,-,TRBV7-6,-,15,TGTGCCAGCAGCTTATGGGGCGGGAGCACAGATACGCAGTATTTT,CASSLWGGSTDTQYF
TRBJ2-3,-,TRBV15,-,11,TGTGCCACCATCTCACGGCGTACGCAGTATTTT,CATISRRTQYF
TRBJ2-1,-,TRBV5-1,TRBD2,16,TGCGCCAGCAGTGTCCTCAGCGGGAGCTCCTACAATGAGCAGTTCTTC,CASSVLSGSSYNEQFF
TRBJ1-6,-,TRBV7-2,TRBD1,15,TGTGCCAGCAGTCGTGACAGGGCCTATAATTCACCCCTCCACTTT,CASSRDRAYNSPLHF
TRBJ2-1,-,TRBV5-1,-,18,TGCGCCAGCAGCTTGTCGGCTCCAAGGCCGGTTTTCTACAATGAGCAGTTCTTC,CASSLSAPRPVFYNEQFF
TRBJ1-5,once,TRBV4-2,TRBD1,16,TGTGCCAGCAGCCTCCCCGGGACAGGGAGCAATCAGCCCCAGCATTTT,CASSLPGTGSNQPQHF
TRBJ2-7,-,TRBV4-1,-,15,TGCGCCAGCAGCCAAGGTGAGGGCCGGGCCTACGAGCAGTACTTC,CASSQGEGRAYEQYF
TRBJ1-4,-,TRBV10-1,TRBD1,15,TGCGCCAGCAGGGCCTCAGGGGGATCAGGGGAAAAACTGTTTTTT,CASRASGGSGEKLFF
TRBJ2-7,-,TRBV19,-,14,TGTGCCAGTAGCCCCGGGCCAGTCCCCTACGAGCAGTACTTC,CASSPGPVPYEQYF
TRBJ2-7,few,TRBV5-6,TRBD2,16,TGTGCCAGCAGCTATGGACTAGCGGGTTACGCCTACGAGCAGTACTTC,CASSYGLAGYAYEQYF
TRBJ2-7,-,TRBV5-5,-,14,TGTGCCAGCGCGGAGAGGGTGAGCTCCTACGAGCAGTACTTC,CASAERVSSYEQYF
TRBJ2-1,-,TRBV4-1,-,17,TGCGCCAGCAGCCAAGATTTGTACGGGAGCTCCTACAATGAGCAGTTCTTC,CASSQDLYGSSYNEQFF
TRBJ1-1,-,TRBV4-3,-,17,TGCGCCAGCAGCCAAGTTGAGGCAGGGGAGATTAGAACTGAAGCTTTCTTT,CASSQVEAGEIRTEAFF
TRBJ2-3,-,TRBV7-2,-,13,TGTGCCAGCAGCTTTGAGAGCACAGATACGCAGTATTTT,CASSFESTDTQYF
TRBJ1-4,-,TRBV4-3,TRBD1,14,TGCGCCAGCAGCCAAGACAGGGGGCGGGAAAAACTGTTTTTT,CASSQDRGREKLFF
TRBJ1-1,few,TRBV27,-,13,TGTGCCACCCGAGGCGCGATGAACACTGAAGCTTTCTTT,CATRGAMNTEAFF
TRBJ2-4,-,TRBV10-1,-,14,TGCGCCAGCAGTGAGTCGATAGGCAGGGTTACTCAGTACTTC,CASSESIGRVTQYF
TRBJ1-1,-,TRBV2,-,14,TGTGCCAGCAGTGACCCCTGGGGGTTCACTGAAGCTTTCTTT,CASSDPWGFTEAFF
TRBJ2-7,-,TRBV7-9,TRBD2,18,TGTGCCAGCAGCGGACCCCTTGGACTAGCGGGATATGCCTACGAGCAGTACTTC,CASSGPLGLAGYAYEQYF
TRBJ2-6,-,TRBV5-5,-,14,TGTGCCAGCAGCGAGGGGTCTGGGGCCAACGTCCTGACTTTC,CASSEGSGANVLTF
TRBJ2-7,-,TRBV5-8,-,12,TGTGCCAGCAGCTACGCTCCCAGGGAGCAGTACTTC,CASSYAPREQYF
TRBJ1-1,-,TRBV6-6,-,13,TGTGCCAGCAGTTACGCCATGAACACTGAAGCTTTCTTT,CASSYAMNTEAFF
TRBJ2-1,medium-sized,TRBV28,-,11,TGTGCCAGCAGTAGGGGAAATGAGCAGTTCTTC,CASSRGNEQFF
TRBJ2-3,-,TRBV4-1,-,14,TGCGCCAGCAGCCAAGGAGGGGGTGAAGATACGCAGTATTTT,CASSQGGGEDTQYF
TRBJ2-2,once,TRBV19,-,15,TGTGCCAGTTCTCCGGGGTTGCCTTATGCCGGGGAGCTGTTTTTT,CASSPGLPYAGELFF
TRBJ1-1,-,TRBV25-1,-,18,TGTGCCAGCAGTGAATTGGGCCGAGGGAGCGGCTTGAACACTGAAGCTTTCTTT,CASSELGRGSGLNTEAFF